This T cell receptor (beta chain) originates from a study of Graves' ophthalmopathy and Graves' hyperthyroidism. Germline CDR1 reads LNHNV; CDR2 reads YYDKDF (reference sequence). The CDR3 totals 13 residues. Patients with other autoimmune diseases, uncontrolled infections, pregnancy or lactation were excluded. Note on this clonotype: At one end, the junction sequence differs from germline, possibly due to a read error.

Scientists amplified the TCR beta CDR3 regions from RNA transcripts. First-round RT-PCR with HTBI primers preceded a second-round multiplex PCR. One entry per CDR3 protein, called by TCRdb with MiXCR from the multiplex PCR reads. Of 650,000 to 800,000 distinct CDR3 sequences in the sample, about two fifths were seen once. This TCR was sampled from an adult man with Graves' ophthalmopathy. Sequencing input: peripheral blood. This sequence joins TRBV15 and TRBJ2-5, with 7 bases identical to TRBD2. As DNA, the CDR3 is TGTGCCACCACCAGAATAGCGGGTGAGACCCACTACTTC. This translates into CATTRIAGETHYF.